The 5 T cell receptor beta chains below all came from one sample that was sequenced in a study of T cell clonality in common variable immunodeficiency. The assay was immunoSEQ multiplex PCR, and TCRdb's table has in-frame clones only and misses some. The table for this sample gives fewer than 20,000 clones. No antigen has been assigned to these receptors. The study's findings and limits: In common variable immunodeficiency, TCR beta chains reportedly carried fewer deletions and N-nucleotide insertions.

The sample taken for sequencing was peripheral blood mononuclear cells. These receptors were obtained from a human donor with common variable immunodeficiency.

Points on this clone: The read gets to within 3 residues of the CDR3 end, and the germline J gene fills in the rest. J is TRBJ1-5 and V is TRBV19; 9 bases align to TRBD1. J was trimmed by 4 bases and V by 4 bases; bases with no gene match: 2. Germline CDR1 reads LNHDA; CDR2 reads SQIVND (reference sequence). The CDR3 loop spans 14 amino acids. The CDR3 region is CASSRQGGNQPQHF. The part of the CDR3 DNA that was read is TGTGCCAGTAGTAGACAGGGGGGGAATCAGCCC.

About this clone: The read stops 3 residues short of the end of the CDR3; the missing end is completed from the germline J gene. The V gene is TRBV2, the J gene TRBJ2-7; D might be TRBD1 (6 bases). CDR3 length equals 12 residues. Germline V gives CDR1 SNHLY, CDR2 FYNNEI. V lost 11 bases, J lost 3 bases, and 14 bases lay in between. The covered CDR3 bases are TGTGCCTTCTCTTCACAGGGCTACGAG. Its translation is CAFSSQGYE. The full CDR3 protein is CAFSSQGYEQYF.

Concerning this clone itself: With the read ending 3 residues before the CDR3 end, the germline J gene is used to fill in that end. This chain links TRBV5-6 with TRBJ2-7; the D gene is possibly TRBD2 (5 bases). Germline CDR1 is SGHDT and CDR2 is YYEEEE. Trimming shortened V by 7 bases and J by 2 bases, and 10 bases separated the two germline ends. The CDR3 spans 12 residues. The DNA read from the CDR3 is TGTGCCAGCTCGGGGAACACCTACGAG. Translation: CASSGNTYE. The CDR3 as a whole reads CASSGNTYEQYF.

With regard to this clone: The sequence runs out 3 residues before the end of the CDR3; the remainder is reconstructed from the germline J gene. The chain is built from TRBV29-1 and TRBJ1-1; D perhaps matches TRBD1 (5 bases). From germline, CDR1 is SQVTM and CDR2 ANQGSEA. The CDR3 consists of 13 residues. Deletions cut 4 bases from V and 0 bases from J, with 9 bases between. The CDR3 loop is CSVAGGMNTEAFF. The sequenced part of the CDR3 DNA is TGCAGCGTTGCGGGGGGAATGAACACTGAA.

The CDR3 sequence: CASSLPRLAGFNSPLHF. The CDR3 bases that were read are TGTGCCAGCAGTTTACCCCGGTTGGCAGGGTTTAATTCACCC. The V gene is TRBV28, the J gene TRBJ1-6; possibly TRBD1 for D (5 bases). The read finishes 3 residues shy of the CDR3 end, and the germline J gene is used to complete it. The CDR3 has 17 amino acids. CDR1 MDHEN and CDR2 SYDVKM come from the germline V gene. Trimming stripped 2 bases from V and 6 bases from J, with 17 bases between.